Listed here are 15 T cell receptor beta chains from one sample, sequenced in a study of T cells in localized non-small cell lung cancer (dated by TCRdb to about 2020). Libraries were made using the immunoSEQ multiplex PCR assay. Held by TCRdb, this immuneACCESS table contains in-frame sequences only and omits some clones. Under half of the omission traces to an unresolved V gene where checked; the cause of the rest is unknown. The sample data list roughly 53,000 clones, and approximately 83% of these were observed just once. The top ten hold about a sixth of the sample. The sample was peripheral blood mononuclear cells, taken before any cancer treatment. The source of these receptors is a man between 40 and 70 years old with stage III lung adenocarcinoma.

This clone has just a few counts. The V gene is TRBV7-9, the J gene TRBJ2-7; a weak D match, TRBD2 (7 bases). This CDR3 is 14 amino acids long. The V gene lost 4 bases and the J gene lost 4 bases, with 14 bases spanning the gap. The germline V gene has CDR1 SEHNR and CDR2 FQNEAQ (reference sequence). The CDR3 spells CASSSPGRGYEQYF. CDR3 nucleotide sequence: TGTGCCAGCAGCTCGCCGGGGAGGGGGTACGAGCAGTACTTC.

The DNA for the CDR3 is TGCAGCGTTCGGACAGGGGAGACCCAGTACTTC. Its translation is CSVRTGETQYF. V and J are TRBV29-1 and TRBJ2-5; TRBD1 agrees at 8 bases. The CDR3 extends over 11 amino acids. V trimming: 5 bases; J trimming: 5 bases; junction bases outside the gene matches: 1. From germline, CDR1 is SQVTM and CDR2 ANQGSEA.

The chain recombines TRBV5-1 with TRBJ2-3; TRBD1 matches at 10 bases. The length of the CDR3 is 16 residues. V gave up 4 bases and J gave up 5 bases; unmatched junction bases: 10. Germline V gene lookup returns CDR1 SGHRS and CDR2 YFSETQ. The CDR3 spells CASSPGQGVEVDTQYF. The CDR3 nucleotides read TGCGCCAGCAGCCCCGGACAGGGGGTCGAGGTAGATACGCAGTATTTT.

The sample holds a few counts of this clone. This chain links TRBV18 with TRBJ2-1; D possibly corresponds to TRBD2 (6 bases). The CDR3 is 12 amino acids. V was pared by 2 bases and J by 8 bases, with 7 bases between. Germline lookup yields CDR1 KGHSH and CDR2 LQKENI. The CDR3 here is CASSPGGDEQFF. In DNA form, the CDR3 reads TGTGCCAGCTCACCAGGAGGGGATGAGCAGTTCTTC.

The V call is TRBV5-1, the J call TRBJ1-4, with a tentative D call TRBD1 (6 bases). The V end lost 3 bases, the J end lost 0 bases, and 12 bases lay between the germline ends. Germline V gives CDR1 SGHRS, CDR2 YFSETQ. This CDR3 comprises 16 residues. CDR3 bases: TGCGCCAGCAGCTCGGGAGGGGGAACAACTAATGAAAAACTGTTTTTT. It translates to CASSSGGGTTNEKLFF.

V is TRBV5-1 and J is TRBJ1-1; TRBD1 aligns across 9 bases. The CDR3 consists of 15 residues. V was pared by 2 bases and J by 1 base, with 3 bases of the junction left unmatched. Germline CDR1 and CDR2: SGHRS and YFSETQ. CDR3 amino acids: CASSFEGQGNTEAFF. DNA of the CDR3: TGCGCCAGCAGCTTCGAGGGACAGGGGAACACTGAAGCTTTCTTT.

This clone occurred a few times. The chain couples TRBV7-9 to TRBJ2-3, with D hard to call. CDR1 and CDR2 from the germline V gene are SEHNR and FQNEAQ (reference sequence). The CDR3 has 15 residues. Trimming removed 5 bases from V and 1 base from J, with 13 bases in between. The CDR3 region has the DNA TGTGCCAGCAGCCAAGGTGGCGGCCGCACAGATACGCAGTATTTT. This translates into CASSQGGGRTDTQYF.

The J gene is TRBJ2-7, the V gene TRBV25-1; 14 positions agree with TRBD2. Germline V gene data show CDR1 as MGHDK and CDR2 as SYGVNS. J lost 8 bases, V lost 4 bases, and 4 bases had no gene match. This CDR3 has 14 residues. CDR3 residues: CASSAGTSGSQQYF. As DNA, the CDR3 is TGTGCCAGCAGTGCGGGGACTAGCGGGAGTCAGCAGTACTTC.

The CDR3: CATKLQGINQPQHF. In DNA form, the CDR3 reads TGTGCCACCAAGCTACAGGGGATCAATCAGCCCCAGCATTTT. This sequence joins TRBV27 and TRBJ1-5; 7 bases fit TRBD1. CDR1 is MNHEY, CDR2 SMNVEV, per germline (reference sequence). V gave up 10 bases and J gave up 3 bases; unmatched junction bases: 9. This CDR3 comprises 14 residues.

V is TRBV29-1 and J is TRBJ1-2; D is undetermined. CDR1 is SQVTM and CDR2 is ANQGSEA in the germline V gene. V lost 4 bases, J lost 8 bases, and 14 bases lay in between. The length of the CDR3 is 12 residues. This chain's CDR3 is CSVGSGEAGYTF. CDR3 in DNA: TGCAGCGTTGGGAGTGGTGAGGCGGGCTACACCTTC.

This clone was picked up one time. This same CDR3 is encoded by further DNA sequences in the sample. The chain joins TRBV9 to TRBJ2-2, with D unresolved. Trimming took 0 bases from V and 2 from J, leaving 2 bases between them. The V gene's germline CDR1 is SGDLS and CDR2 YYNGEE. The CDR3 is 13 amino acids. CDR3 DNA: TGTGCCAGCAGCGTAGGAAACACCGGGGAGCTGTTTTTT. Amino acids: CASSVGNTGELFF. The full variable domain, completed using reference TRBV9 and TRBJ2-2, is DSGVTQTPKHLITATGQRVTLRCSPRSGDLSVYWYQQSLDQGLQFLIQYYNGEERAKGNILERFSAQQFPDLHSELNLSSLELGDSALYFCASSVGNTGELFFGEGSRLTVL.

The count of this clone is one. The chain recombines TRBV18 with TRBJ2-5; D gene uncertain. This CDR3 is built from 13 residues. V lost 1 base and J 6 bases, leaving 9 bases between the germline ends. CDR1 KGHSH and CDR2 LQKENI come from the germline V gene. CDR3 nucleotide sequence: TGTGCCAGCTCACCACAGGAGAAAAAGACCCAGTACTTC. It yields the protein CASSPQEKKTQYF.

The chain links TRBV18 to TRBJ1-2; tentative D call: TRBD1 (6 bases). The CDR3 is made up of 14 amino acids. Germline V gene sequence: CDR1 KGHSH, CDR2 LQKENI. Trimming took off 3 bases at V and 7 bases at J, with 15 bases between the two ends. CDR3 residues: CASSPHPGAGGYTF. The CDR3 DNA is TGTGCCAGCTCACCTCACCCGGGGGCTGGTGGCTACACCTTC.

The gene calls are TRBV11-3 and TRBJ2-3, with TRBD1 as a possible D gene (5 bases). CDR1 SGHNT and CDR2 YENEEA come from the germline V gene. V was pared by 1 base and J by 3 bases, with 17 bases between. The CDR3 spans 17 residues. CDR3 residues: CASSLGVSVQGTDTQYF. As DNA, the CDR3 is TGTGCCAGCAGCTTAGGAGTTTCGGTCCAGGGTACAGATACGCAGTATTTT.

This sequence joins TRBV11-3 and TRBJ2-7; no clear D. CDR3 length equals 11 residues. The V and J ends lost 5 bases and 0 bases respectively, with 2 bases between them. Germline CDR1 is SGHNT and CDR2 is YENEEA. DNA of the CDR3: TGTGCCAGCAGCACCTCCTACGAGCAGTACTTC. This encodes CASSTSYEQYF.